This entry lists 31 T cell receptor beta chains sequenced from one sample in a study of blood T cell repertoires in COVID-19. Produced via immunoSEQ multiplex PCR; TCRdb's table is partial and in-frame only. Among over 250,000 clones listed, 88% were seen once. Material for sequencing was PBMCs or T cells enriched from blood (not recorded which). These receptors were obtained from a woman aged 55 to 70 in a cohort exposed to, infected with or recovered from COVID-19 (not recorded which).

In its sample, this clone was seen once. The rearrangement joins TRBV5-4 to TRBJ2-5; possibly TRBD1 for D (6 bases). The CDR3 is 14 amino acids. Trimming pared 1 base from V and 2 bases from J, leaving 9 bases between. The germline gives CDR1 SGHNT, CDR2 YYREEE (reference sequence). CDR3 DNA: TGTGCCAGCAGCTTGCAGGGGCGGCAAGAGACCCAGTACTTC. This translates into CASSLQGRQETQYF.

This clone occurred a few times. The V and J genes are TRBV2 and TRBJ2-5; D is perhaps TRBD1 (6 bases). The CDR3 runs to 15 residues. The germline CDR1 and CDR2 sequences are SNHLY and FYNNEI. Trimming cost V 6 bases and J 4 bases, with 18 bases left between them. The CDR3 DNA is TGTGCCAGCAGCAAACAGCCCTCCAGGGGAGAGACCCAGTACTTC. This encodes CASSKQPSRGETQYF.

The chain couples TRBV30 to TRBJ1-1, with TRBD1 identical over 7 bases. Germline V gene data show CDR1 as GTSNPN and CDR2 as SVGIG (reference sequence). V lost 0 bases to trimming and J lost 1 base; unmatched junction nucleotides: 5. The CDR3 runs to 15 residues. Here the CDR3 reads CAWSVPDRWNTEAFF. DNA of the CDR3: TGTGCCTGGAGTGTACCGGACAGGTGGAACACTGAAGCTTTCTTT.

The chain uses TRBV5-1 and TRBJ2-5, with D maybe TRBD1 (6 bases). CDR1 SGHRS and CDR2 YFSETQ come from the germline V gene. This CDR3 is built from 13 residues. Trimming cost V 9 bases and J 5 bases, with 17 bases left between them. CDR3 in amino acids: CATKQGPGETQYF. The CDR3 region has the DNA TGCGCCACAAAACAGGGTCCCGGGGAGACCCAGTACTTC.

This sequence joins TRBV6-1 and TRBJ2-2, with TRBD2 matching 9 bases. CDR1 and CDR2 from the germline V gene are MNHNS and SASEGT. The CDR3 has 16 residues. J lost 4 bases, V lost 0 bases, and 3 bases had no gene match. The CDR3 DNA follows: TGTGCCAGCAGTGAAGCGCGGGGGGGCAGCACCGGGGAGCTGTTTTTT. It specifies CASSEARGGSTGELFF.

The chain is built from TRBV7-2 and TRBJ2-7, with 7 bases aligning to TRBD2. The CDR3 is 17 amino acids. J gave up 7 bases and V 4 bases, and 19 bases lay outside the gene matches. CDR1 is SGHTA and CDR2 is FQGNSA in the germline V gene. The CDR3 is CASSSTLLAEPIGEQYF. In DNA form, the CDR3 reads TGTGCCAGCAGCTCGACCCTTCTAGCGGAGCCGATAGGGGAGCAGTACTTC.

Only one count was recorded for this clone. The CDR3 protein is CASSWAGQGAADTQYF. In DNA, the CDR3 is TGCGCCAGCAGCTGGGCAGGACAGGGCGCAGCCGATACGCAGTATTTT. V usage is TRBV5-1 and J usage is TRBJ2-3; TRBD1 agrees at 8 bases. V lost 3 bases and J lost 6; bases outside the gene matches: 12. Looked up from germline, CDR1 is SGHRS and CDR2 is YFSETQ. This CDR3 comprises 16 residues.

This clone appeared a single time. The chain couples TRBV24-1 to TRBJ2-5; possibly TRBD2 for D (7 bases). CDR3 size: 15 residues. Germline V gene lookup returns CDR1 KGHDR and CDR2 SFDVKD. Trimming pared 10 bases from V and 2 bases from J, leaving 19 bases between. Here the CDR3 DNA reads TGTGCCACAGGGGGGGCAGGTGCCCTTCAAGAGACCCAGTACTTC. Translation: CATGGAGALQETQYF.

CDR3 nucleotides: TGTGCCAGCAGTTACTCAACTAGCGGGGGGTCCTACGAGCAGTACTTC. It is translated as CASSYSTSGGSYEQYF. The chain couples TRBV6-2 or TRBV6-3 to TRBJ2-7; TRBD2 matches 12 bases. Trimming cost V 0 bases and J 1 base; bases outside gene matches: 1. Germline lookup yields CDR1 MNHEY and CDR2 SVGEGT. The CDR3 runs to 16 residues.

The genes are TRBV15 and TRBJ2-7; 10 bases align to TRBD2. The trim removed 0 bases at V and 6 bases at J, leaving 11 bases unmatched. This CDR3 region has 17 residues. The germline V gene encodes CDR1 LNHNV and CDR2 YYDKDF (reference sequence). The DNA of the CDR3 is TGTGCCACCAGCAGAGATCGGTTTCTAGCGGGAGTCTCCGAGCAGTACTTC. This translates into CATSRDRFLAGVSEQYF.

The V gene is TRBV6-6, the J gene TRBJ2-1; D might be TRBD1 (6 bases). The V end was cut by 0 bases, the J end by 4 bases, with 13 bases between. The CDR3 covers 16 residues. Germline CDR1 is MNHNY and CDR2 is SVGAGI (reference sequence). The CDR3 loop is CASSYSAAGAYNEQFF. The CDR3, as DNA: TGTGCCAGCAGTTACTCGGCGGCAGGGGCTTACAATGAGCAGTTCTTC.

V is TRBV15 and J is TRBJ1-4; D possibly corresponds to TRBD1 (5 bases). Deletions cut 6 bases from V and 7 bases from J, with 15 bases between. This CDR3 contains 14 residues. Germline V gene data show CDR1 as LNHNV and CDR2 as YYDKDF (reference sequence). CDR3 DNA: TGTGCCACCAGAGGGGAGGGGTGGGGTGAAAAACTGTTTTTT. Its translation is CATRGEGWGEKLFF.

The genes are TRBV5-1 and TRBJ2-7, with D uncertain. The germline V and J ends were trimmed by 0 bases and 0 bases, with 10 bases remaining between them. The CDR3 spans 15 residues. Germline CDR1 SGHRS, CDR2 YFSETQ. The CDR3, as DNA: TGCGCCAGCAGCTTGGGGGCAGGAACCTCCTACGAGCAGTACTTC. Translating it yields CASSLGAGTSYEQYF.

The rearrangement uses TRBV5-1 and TRBJ2-5; possible D gene TRBD1, 5 bases. Trimming took 0 bases from V and 5 from J, leaving 17 bases between them. The CDR3 loop spans 16 amino acids. Germline V gives CDR1 SGHRS, CDR2 YFSETQ. The CDR3 loop is CASSLEGSVLSETQYF. The CDR3 nucleotides read TGCGCCAGCAGCTTGGAGGGGTCGGTGTTATCGGAGACCCAGTACTTC. The full variable domain, in which reference TRBV5-1 and TRBJ2-5 provide the parts outside the CDR3, is KAGVTQTPRYLIKTRGQQVTLSCSPISGHRSVSWYQQTPGQGLQFLFEYFSETQRNKGNFPGRFSGRQFSNSRSEMNVSTLELGDSALYLCASSLEGSVLSETQYFGPGTRLLVL.

This chain joins TRBV14 and TRBJ1-5; D is ambiguous. The V gene lost 3 bases and the J gene lost 2 bases, with 5 bases spanning the gap. The germline CDR1 and CDR2 sequences are SGHDN and FVKESK. The CDR3 contains 13 residues. The CDR3 loop is CASSQGGNQPQHF. The CDR3 DNA reads as TGTGCCAGCAGCCAGGGAGGCAATCAGCCCCAGCATTTT.

The rearrangement joins TRBV24-1 to TRBJ1-1; tentative D call: TRBD1 (5 bases). This CDR3 region has 14 residues. CDR1 is KGHDR and CDR2 is SFDVKD in the germline V gene. V dropped 4 bases and J dropped 3 bases, with 11 bases sitting between them. The CDR3 spells CATSDPGRDTEAFF. For the CDR3, the DNA is TGTGCCACCAGTGACCCCGGCAGGGACACTGAAGCTTTCTTT.

This clone showed up just a few times. This chain connects TRBV19 to TRBJ2-1; 7 bases match TRBD2. V shed 1 base, J shed 5 bases, and the junction held 14 bases outside the gene matches. The CDR3 has 18 residues. Germline-derived CDR1 and CDR2 are LNHDA and SQIVND (reference sequence). Here the CDR3 reads CASSIGLRLAETHNEQFF. CDR3 sequence (DNA): TGTGCCAGTAGTATAGGGCTACGGCTAGCGGAGACCCACAATGAGCAGTTCTTC. Full variable domain (remainder filled in from reference TRBV19 and TRBJ2-1): DGGITQSPKYLFRKEGQNVTLSCEQNLNHDAMYWYRQDPGQGLRLIYYSQIVNDFQKGDIAEGYSVSREKKESFPLTVTSAQKNPTAFYLCASSIGLRLAETHNEQFFGPGTRLTVL.

The chain couples TRBV28 to TRBJ2-1; D uncertain. Germline lookup yields CDR1 MDHEN and CDR2 SYDVKM. The CDR3 extends over 13 amino acids. V was trimmed by 3 bases and J by 3 bases, leaving 6 bases between them. This chain's CDR3 is CASSFTYYNEQFF. The CDR3 DNA follows: TGTGCCAGCAGTTTTACTTACTACAATGAGCAGTTCTTC.

This clone has only a few counts. This chain links TRBV7-9 with TRBJ2-7; unclear D gene. This CDR3 region has 12 residues. Deletions cut 6 bases from V and 2 bases from J, with 8 bases between. The germline gives CDR1 SEHNR, CDR2 FQNEAQ (reference sequence). The CDR3 protein is CASSNQAYEQYF. The CDR3 coding sequence is TGTGCCAGCAGTAACCAGGCCTACGAGCAGTACTTC.

V and J are TRBV10-2 and TRBJ1-6; possibly TRBD1 for D (6 bases). Trimming pared 0 bases from V and 4 bases from J, leaving 10 bases between. The CDR3 totals 16 residues. Per germline, CDR1 WSHSY and CDR2 SAAADI. As DNA, the CDR3 is TGCGCCAGCAGTGAGTCGGGGACATCTTATAATTCACCCCTCCACTTT. It yields the protein CASSESGTSYNSPLHF.

This sequence joins TRBV30 and TRBJ2-2; D is unclear. The CDR3 loop spans 12 amino acids. The ends were cut back, 3 bases at V and 4 bases at J, with 6 bases in the middle. CDR1 is GTSNPN and CDR2 is SVGIG in the germline V gene (reference sequence). CDR3 loop: CAWRLFTGELFF. CDR3 DNA sequence: TGTGCCTGGAGACTATTCACCGGGGAGCTGTTTTTT.

The J gene is TRBJ2-3, the V gene TRBV6-5; 7 bases fit TRBD2. CDR1 and CDR2 from the germline V gene are MNHEY and SVGAGI. The CDR3 totals 14 residues. The V segment lost 0 bases and the J segment 4 bases; nucleotides outside the gene matches: 1. The CDR3, as DNA: TGTGCCAGCAGTTACTCGGGAGGGGCAGATACGCAGTATTTT. Protein: CASSYSGGADTQYF.

The chain recombines TRBV9 with TRBJ2-7; perhaps TRBD2 as D (5 bases). Germline V gene data show CDR1 as SGDLS and CDR2 as YYNGEE. The CDR3 runs 14 residues. The V gene lost 3 bases and the J gene lost 1 base, with 11 bases spanning the gap. The CDR3 spells CASSEGGSSYEQYF. CDR3 DNA: TGTGCCAGCAGCGAGGGTGGGAGTTCCTACGAGCAGTACTTC.

J is TRBJ2-1 and V is TRBV10-3; D is ambiguous. Looked up from germline, CDR1 is ENHRY and CDR2 is SYGVKD. The CDR3 consists of 13 residues. V lost 9 bases and J lost 0, with 9 bases in between. CDR3 DNA sequence: TGTGCCATTAAGAACAACTCCTACAATGAGCAGTTCTTC. Residues: CAIKNNSYNEQFF.

The chain links TRBV2 to TRBJ2-5; weak D call: TRBD2 (5 bases). Trimming shortened V by 6 bases and J by 5 bases, and 16 bases separated the two germline ends. This CDR3 comprises 14 residues. Per the germline V gene, CDR1 is SNHLY and CDR2 is FYNNEI. The CDR3 sequence is CASSPGLVGETQYF. CDR3 coding DNA: TGTGCCAGCAGCCCAGGACTCGTTGGGGAGACCCAGTACTTC.

The chain links TRBV19 to TRBJ2-2; a possible D gene is TRBD2 (5 bases). The CDR3 is 17 amino acids. Germline lookup yields CDR1 LNHDA and CDR2 SQIVND (reference sequence). V lost 0 bases, J lost 4 bases, and 15 bases lay in between. The CDR3 protein is CASSIDLEGPSTGELFF. CDR3 DNA sequence: TGTGCCAGTAGTATAGATCTAGAGGGTCCCAGCACCGGGGAGCTGTTTTTT.

This clone was seen a single time. CDR3 residues: CASSSMRLLSTDTQYF. CDR3 bases: TGTGCCAGCAGTTCAATGAGACTCCTTAGCACAGATACGCAGTATTTT. The rearrangement links TRBV27 to TRBJ2-3; no firm D call. The CDR3 is 16 residues long. The ends were cut back, 4 bases at V and 0 bases at J, with 14 bases in the middle. Looked up from germline, CDR1 is MNHEY and CDR2 is SMNVEV (reference sequence).

This CDR3 is CASSLTRQGEAFF. CDR3 DNA sequence: TGTGCCAGCAGCTTAACCCGGCAGGGAGAAGCTTTCTTT. The rearrangement uses TRBV7-3 and TRBJ1-1, with TRBD1 as a possible D gene (5 bases). Trimming pared 0 bases from V and 8 bases from J, leaving 10 bases between. The CDR3 is 13 amino acids. Per germline, CDR1 SGHTA and CDR2 FQGTGA.

V is TRBV30 and J is TRBJ1-1; D possibly corresponds to TRBD1 (5 bases). The CDR3 sequence is 13 residues long. V lost 1 base, J lost 2 bases, and 8 bases lay in between. Germline V gene data show CDR1 as GTSNPN and CDR2 as SVGIG (reference sequence). The CDR3 loop reads CAWSGQPNTEAFF. CDR3 sequence (DNA): TGTGCCTGGAGTGGACAGCCTAACACTGAAGCTTTCTTT. Variable domain in full (rest from reference TRBV30 and TRBJ1-1): SQTIHQWPATLVQPVGSPLSLECTVEGTSNPNLYWYRQAAGRGLQLLFYSVGIGQISSEVPQNLSASRPQDRQFILSSKKLLLSDSGFYLCAWSGQPNTEAFFGQGTRLTVV.

The count of this clone is one. V and J are TRBV2 and TRBJ2-1; the match to TRBD1 covers 11 bases. The CDR3 length is 15 residues. Germline CDR1 is SNHLY and CDR2 is FYNNEI. The V gene end was trimmed by 3 bases and the J gene end by 12 bases; junction bases not matched to a gene: 10. The CDR3 spells CASSEGTGGPGGQFF. The CDR3 coding sequence is TGTGCCAGCAGTGAGGGGACAGGGGGACCCGGGGGGCAGTTCTTC. The full variable domain, rest sourced from reference TRBV2 and TRBJ2-1, is EPEVTQTPSHQVTQMGQEVILRCVPISNHLYFYWYRQILGQKVEFLVSFYNNEISEKSEIFDDQFSVERPDGSNFTLKIRSTKLEDSAMYFCASSEGTGGPGGQFFGPGTRLTVL.

This clone appeared a single time. The chain employs TRBV30 and TRBJ2-1; D remains ambiguous. CDR1 and CDR2 from the germline V gene are GTSNPN and SVGIG (reference sequence). V was clipped by 3 bases and J by 4 bases, with 10 bases between them. This CDR3 has 13 amino acids. As DNA, the CDR3 is TGTGCCTGGAGGGCCGTCTTTTACAATGAGCAGTTCTTC. It specifies CAWRAVFYNEQFF.